The 30 T cell receptor beta chains below come from one sample, sequenced in a study of T and B cells in COVID-19 patients. BIOMED2 TRB-A/B primer pools were used in multiplex TRB PCR. TCRdb called the multiplex PCR reads again in MiXCR, with one record for every CDR3 protein. Found here are over 5,000 distinct CDR3 sequences, 25% to 40% of them singletons; the top ten hold 50% to 60%. Each TRB amplification used roughly 250-550 ng of genomic DNA from blood. The sample was blood. These receptors all come from a human donor with active COVID-19.

This clonotype has just a few counts. The CDR3: CASRLNSRLFF. The CDR3 nucleotides read TGTGCCAGCAGGTTGAACTCACGGCTGTTTTTT. This rearrangement joins TRBV6-5 to TRBJ1-4; no reliable D call. The ends were cut back, 6 bases at V and 14 bases at J, with 13 bases in the middle. The CDR3 is 11 residues long. From germline, CDR1 is MNHEY and CDR2 SVGAGI.

The gene calls are TRBV6-5 and TRBJ2-7; D is perhaps TRBD2 (6 bases). In germline, CDR1 is MNHEY, CDR2 SVGAGI. The CDR3 length is 14 residues. Trimming pared 0 bases from V and 6 bases from J, leaving 12 bases between. As DNA, the CDR3 is TGTGCCAGCAGTTACTCGAGGGGCGGGATCGAGCAGTACTTC. This translates into CASSYSRGGIEQYF.

The chain joins TRBV12-3 or TRBV12-4 to TRBJ1-1; D possibly corresponds to TRBD1 (5 bases). The CDR3 is 15 residues long. The V end lost 3 bases, the J end lost 5 bases, and 16 bases lay between the germline ends. The CDR3 here is CASSFMGLKGTEAFF. The CDR3 coding sequence is TGTGCCAGCAGTTTTATGGGACTTAAGGGGACTGAAGCTTTCTTT.

This chain uses TRBV5-6 with TRBJ2-7; D gene uncertain. CDR3 length equals 14 residues. Germline V lookup: CDR1 SGHDT, CDR2 YYEEEE. V was pared by 1 base and J by 2 bases, with 10 bases between. CDR3 nucleotides: TGTGCCAGCAGCTTGCTGGACGGTCCCTACGAGCAGTACTTC. It is translated as CASSLLDGPYEQYF.

This sequence joins TRBV30 and TRBJ1-2; D might be TRBD1 (5 bases). Germline V gene data show CDR1 as GTSNPN and CDR2 as SVGIG (reference sequence). V was pared by 2 bases and J by 4 bases, with 8 bases between. The CDR3 totals 12 residues. CDR3 region: CAWSRGSYGYTF. Here the CDR3 DNA reads TGTGCCTGGAGTAGGGGCAGCTATGGCTACACCTTC.

In this sample, this clonotype is medium-sized. The chain carries TRBV12-3 or TRBV12-4 and TRBJ2-5; TRBD2 agrees at 12 bases. The V gene end was trimmed by 5 bases and the J gene end by 5 bases; junction bases not matched to a gene: 12. The CDR3 contains 17 residues. The CDR3 nucleotides read TGTGCCAGCAGTATGGGCCTGACTAGCGGGAGCTATGAGACCCAGTACTTC. Translated, it gives CASSMGLTSGSYETQYF.

The chain combines TRBV12-3 or TRBV12-4 with TRBJ1-6; D is undetermined. V was shortened by 2 bases and J by 8 bases, with 13 bases between the two germline ends. The CDR3 contains 15 residues. Here the CDR3 reads CASSLYGGPDSPLHF. In DNA form, the CDR3 reads TGTGCCAGCAGTTTATATGGCGGTCCGGATTCACCCCTCCACTTT.

The chain recombines TRBV12-3 or TRBV12-4 with TRBJ1-3; D may be TRBD1 (6 bases). This CDR3 is 13 amino acids long. Trimming cost V 5 bases and J 4 bases, with 9 bases left between them. The CDR3 loop reads CASSPDRGNTIYF. The DNA for the CDR3 is TGTGCCAGCAGTCCTGACAGGGGAAACACCATATATTTT.

The gene calls are TRBV7-9 and TRBJ2-2; 8 bases are a match to TRBD2. The germline gives CDR1 SEHNR, CDR2 FQNEAQ (reference sequence). CDR3 size: 15 residues. The trim removed 5 bases at V and 3 bases at J, leaving 5 bases unmatched. CDR3 in DNA: TGTGCCAGCAGCCCCGGAGCGGGGGACACCGGGGAGCTGTTTTTT. Encoded protein: CASSPGAGDTGELFF.

A note on this clonotype: The junction and the germline gene differ at one end; a read error may be behind it. Here the CDR3 reads CARSPPTGGYNEQFF. CDR3 bases: TGTGCCAGATCACCTCCGACAGGGGGTTACAATGAGCAGTTCTTC. This rearrangement joins TRBV18 to TRBJ2-1; the match to TRBD1 covers 9 bases. CDR1 is KGHSH, CDR2 LQKENI, per germline. There are 15 residues in the CDR3. Looking up the rest from reference TRBV18 and TRBJ2-1 gives the full variable domain: NAGVMQNPRHLVRRRGQEARLRCSPMKGHSHVYWYRQLPEEGLKFMVYLQKENIIDESGMPKERFSAEFPKEGPSILRIQQVVRGDSAAYFCARSPPTGGYNEQFFGPGTRLTVL.

Sample share makes this clonotype medium-sized. Here the CDR3 DNA reads TGTGCCTGGGGGACAGGGATAACCTACGAGCAGTACTTC. Translating it yields CAWGTGITYEQYF. The chain uses TRBV30 and TRBJ2-7, with 9 bases matching TRBD1. The ends lost 5 bases at V and 2 bases at J; junction bases unmatched: 4. CDR1 and CDR2 from the germline V gene are GTSNPN and SVGIG (reference sequence). The CDR3 totals 13 residues. Full variable domain (missing parts from reference TRBV30 and TRBJ2-7): SQTIHQWPATLVQPVGSPLSLECTVEGTSNPNLYWYRQAAGRGLQLLFYSVGIGQISSEVPQNLSASRPQDRQFILSSKKLLLSDSGFYLCAWGTGITYEQYFGPGTRLTVT.

V and J are TRBV6-2 or TRBV6-3 and TRBJ2-7; the D is unclear. The length of the CDR3 is 12 residues. Trimming left V 0 bases short and J 5 bases short, with 5 bases between. In germline, CDR1 is MNHEY, CDR2 SVGEGT. The DNA for the CDR3 is TGTGCCAGCAGTTACTCGGCCGACGAGCAGTACTTC. Encoded protein: CASSYSADEQYF.

The rearrangement joins TRBV27 to TRBJ1-5; TRBD1 agrees at 11 bases. CDR1 and CDR2 from the germline V gene are MNHEY and SMNVEV (reference sequence). V gave up 4 bases and J gave up 0 bases; unmatched junction bases: 8. The CDR3 spans 18 residues. The CDR3 loop reads CASSYSGTGGNSNQPQHF. The DNA of the CDR3 is TGTGCCAGCAGTTACTCCGGGACAGGGGGAAATAGCAATCAGCCCCAGCATTTT.

The genes are TRBV6-5 and TRBJ2-7; no clear D gene. CDR1 and CDR2 from the germline V gene are MNHEY and SVGAGI. V gave up 2 bases and J gave up 4 bases, with 9 bases separating them. This CDR3 comprises 13 residues. CDR3 residues: CASSYTSPYEQYF. As DNA, the CDR3 is TGTGCCAGCAGTTACACCTCTCCGTACGAGCAGTACTTC.

The V call is TRBV20-1, the J call TRBJ1-4, with D possibly being TRBD1 (6 bases). The CDR3 totals 15 residues. Trimming pared 6 bases from V and 1 base from J, leaving 15 bases between. CDR1 and CDR2 (germline): DFQATT, SNEGSKA (reference sequence). As DNA, the CDR3 is TGCAGTGCGGCCCGCGGGGGCGGAACTAATGAAAAACTGTTTTTT. It specifies CSAARGGGTNEKLFF.

This clonotype qualifies as large. The chain couples TRBV6-5 to TRBJ2-7, with D tentatively TRBD2 (6 bases). The CDR3 is made up of 12 amino acids. Trimming removed 8 bases at V and 6 bases at J, with 14 bases between. Germline V gene lookup returns CDR1 MNHEY and CDR2 SVGAGI. In DNA, the CDR3 is TGTGCCAGCCGGGACTCCGGCGTCGAGCAGTACTTC. It is translated as CASRDSGVEQYF.

The CDR3 DNA is TGTGCCAGCAGTTTTAGTACCAGGGCTGGCTACACCTTC. It codes for CASSFSTRAGYTF. The chain couples TRBV6-5 to TRBJ1-2; a weak D match, TRBD1 (5 bases). The CDR3 is 13 amino acids. Deletions cut 4 bases from V and 7 bases from J, with 13 bases between. Germline V gene sequence: CDR1 MNHEY, CDR2 SVGAGI.

The J gene is TRBJ2-2, the V gene TRBV6-1, with D unresolved. V lost 6 bases and J lost 8, with 19 bases in between. Germline lookup yields CDR1 MNHNS and CDR2 SASEGT. The CDR3 totals 15 residues. The DNA of the CDR3 is TGTGCCAGCAGGACCGTTCGACCGACTCCGGGGGAGCTGTTTTTT. It is translated as CASRTVRPTPGELFF.

The V call is TRBV6-2 or TRBV6-3, the J call TRBJ2-7; 9 bases are a match to TRBD1. Unmatched junction bases numbered 3, after V lost 2 bases and J lost 4 bases. Germline values: CDR1 MNHEY, CDR2 SVGEGT. CDR3 size: 14 residues. Here the CDR3 reads CASSYGDRAYEQYF. Here the CDR3 DNA reads TGTGCCAGCAGTTACGGGGACAGGGCGTACGAGCAGTACTTC.

V is TRBV6-2 or TRBV6-3 and J is TRBJ2-1, with D uncertain. The germline gives CDR1 MNHEY, CDR2 SVGEGT. The CDR3 is made up of 12 amino acids. V lost 10 bases to trimming and J lost 2 bases, with 9 bases between them. CDR3 protein: CAIQVPYNEQFF. The CDR3 nucleotides are TGTGCCATCCAGGTACCCTACAATGAGCAGTTCTTC.

The V gene is TRBV5-1, the J gene TRBJ2-1, with D uncertain. The CDR3 sequence is 12 residues long. Germline CDR1 is SGHRS and CDR2 is YFSETQ. Trimming stripped 4 bases from V and 5 bases from J, with 7 bases between. This chain's CDR3 is CASSARDNEQFF. The CDR3 region has the DNA TGCGCCAGCAGCGCGAGAGACAATGAGCAGTTCTTC.

This clonotype was recorded a few times. The V and J genes are TRBV20-1 and TRBJ1-5; D not resolved. The CDR3 spans 15 residues. V lost 1 base to trimming and J lost 7 bases, with 17 bases between them. The germline V gene encodes CDR1 DFQATT and CDR2 SNEGSKA (reference sequence). CDR3 loop: CSARASPWAGQPQHF. CDR3 bases: TGCAGTGCTAGAGCAAGTCCCTGGGCGGGGCAGCCCCAGCATTTT.

CDR3: CASKDRDYEQYF. CDR3 coding DNA: TGTGCCAGCAAGGACAGAGACTACGAGCAGTACTTC. This chain uses TRBV6-5 with TRBJ2-7, with D possibly being TRBD1 (6 bases). Trimming stripped 7 bases from V and 3 bases from J, with 10 bases between. The CDR3 loop spans 12 amino acids. Per the germline V gene, CDR1 is MNHEY and CDR2 is SVGAGI.

This chain joins TRBV27 and TRBJ1-5; TRBD1 might be the D (6 bases). Germline-derived CDR1 and CDR2 are MNHEY and SMNVEV (reference sequence). V lost 2 bases, J lost 7 bases, and 9 bases lay in between. CDR3 length: 13 residues. The CDR3 reads CASSLTGRQPQHF. The CDR3 region has the DNA TGTGCCAGCAGTTTAACAGGGCGCCAGCCCCAGCATTTT.

In this sample, this clonotype is medium-sized. The chain has TRBV6-5 and TRBJ2-7; 8 bases align to TRBD2. The CDR3 covers 15 residues. V shed 8 bases and J 5 bases; nucleotides not matched to a gene: 14. Germline CDR1 reads MNHEY; CDR2 reads SVGAGI. CDR3 amino acids: CASSPWRSGKNEQYF. The CDR3 DNA reads as TGTGCCAGCTCTCCCTGGCGTAGCGGGAAAAACGAGCAGTACTTC.

This chain uses TRBV29-1 with TRBJ2-5; 9 bases are shared with TRBD1. Germline loops: CDR1 SQVTM, CDR2 ANQGSEA. V lost 5 bases, J lost 9 bases, and 4 bases stayed unmatched. The CDR3 spans 11 residues. CDR3 sequence (DNA): TGCAGCGTTAGGACAGGGGCGGCCCAGTACTTC. The encoded protein is CSVRTGAAQYF.

The chain joins TRBV15 to TRBJ2-3; the D is unclear. The CDR3 has 14 residues. CDR1 is LNHNV, CDR2 YYDKDF, per germline (reference sequence). Trimming stripped 0 bases from V and 3 bases from J, with 7 bases between. This CDR3 is CATSRDLKTDTQYF. The DNA of the CDR3 is TGTGCCACCAGCAGAGACCTGAAGACAGATACGCAGTATTTT.

DNA of the CDR3: TGTGCCAGCAGTTCCGGACGGCCTCGGGGAGAAAAACTGTTTTTT. Encoded protein: CASSSGRPRGEKLFF. The chain has TRBV6-2 or TRBV6-3 and TRBJ1-4; D is undetermined. The CDR3 is 15 amino acids. With 4 bases removed from V and 8 bases from J, the gap between germline ends came to 17 bases. CDR1 is MNHEY and CDR2 is SVGEGT in the germline V gene.

The chain has TRBV29-1 and TRBJ2-1; TRBD2 matches 7 bases. CDR3 length: 14 amino acids. Looked up from germline, CDR1 is SQVTM and CDR2 is ANQGSEA. With V trimmed by 7 bases and J by 10 bases, 16 bases remained unmatched. CDR3 nucleotides: TGCAGCGGGATGGGCGGGAGATCCTCCCGGGAGCAGTTCTTC. This encodes CSGMGGRSSREQFF.

This clonotype is labeled as medium-sized. The chain carries TRBV6-5 and TRBJ2-5; 8 bases are a match to TRBD1. This CDR3 contains 14 residues. Germline CDR1 MNHEY, CDR2 SVGAGI. V gave up 11 bases and J gave up 3 bases; unmatched junction bases: 11. In DNA form, the CDR3 reads TGTGCCGGCCATAACAGGGGGTATGAAGAGACCCAGTACTTC. This codes for CAGHNRGYEETQYF.